This T cell receptor beta chain was recovered during a study of response to subunit inactivated influenza vaccine. General study findings and limits: Authors suggested each seasonal flu vaccination may recruit only limited numbers of new T cells.

TCRdb reprocessed the RT-PCR reads with MiXCR, giving one entry per CDR3 protein. The repertoire holds hundreds of thousands of distinct CDR3 sequences, with around 16% as singletons. Remarks on this clonotype: Its antigen remains unidentified.

Per the germline V gene, CDR1 is DFQATT and CDR2 is SNEGSKA (reference sequence). The CDR3 totals 13 residues. The ends lost 7 bases at V and 9 bases at J; junction bases unmatched: 12. The clonotype comes from a man over 45 who received an inactivated influenza vaccine. The sample in question was PBMCs from blood, obtained 11 to 12 days after vaccination. The chain recombines TRBV20-1 with TRBJ2-1, with 7 bases lining up with TRBD1. DNA for the CDR3: TGCAGTGGAGGGGTGCTCAACAGGGGTGAGCAGTTCTTC. Amino acid sequence: CSGGVLNRGEQFF.